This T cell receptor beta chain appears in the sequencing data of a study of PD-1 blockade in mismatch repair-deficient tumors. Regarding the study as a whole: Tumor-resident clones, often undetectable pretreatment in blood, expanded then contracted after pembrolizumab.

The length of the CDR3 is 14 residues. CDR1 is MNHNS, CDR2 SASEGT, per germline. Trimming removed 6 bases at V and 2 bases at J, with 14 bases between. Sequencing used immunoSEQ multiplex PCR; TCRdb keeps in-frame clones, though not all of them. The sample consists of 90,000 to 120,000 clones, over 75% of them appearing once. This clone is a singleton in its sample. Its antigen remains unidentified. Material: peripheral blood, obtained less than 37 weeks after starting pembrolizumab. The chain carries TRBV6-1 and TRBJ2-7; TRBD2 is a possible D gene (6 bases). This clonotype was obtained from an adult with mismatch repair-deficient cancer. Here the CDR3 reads CASSVRDSPYEQYF. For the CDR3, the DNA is TGTGCCAGCAGCGTACGGGACTCGCCCTACGAGCAGTACTTC.